This is a list of T cell receptor beta chains from one sample in a study of identical twins. Via MiXCR, TCRdb re-called the 5' RACE reads, giving one row per CDR3 protein. This sample has 450,000 or so distinct CDR3 sequences, with about a fifth found just once. Sequencing was done on a sample of naive T cells sorted from blood. The receptors derive from a man in his fifties or sixties in good health. Both conserved end residues are part of each CDR3. The D gene is left open where the match is weak. Size tells how often a clone was seen (once, few, many) or the class of an expanded clone, and some rows leave it out.

clone_size: many
d_call: NA
j_call: TRBJ2-7
v_call: TRBV27
cdr3_aa: CASSAGQRIYEQYF
cdr3_nt: TGTGCCAGCAGTGCCGGACAGCGTATCTACGAGCAGTACTTC

clone_size: NA
d_call: NA
j_call: TRBJ2-7
v_call: TRBV4-2
cdr3_aa: CASSQVPGVDSYEQYF
cdr3_nt: TGTGCCAGCAGCCAAGTGCCAGGGGTCGACTCCTACGAGCAGTACTTC

clone_size: many
d_call: TRBD1
j_call: TRBJ1-4
v_call: TRBV10-3
cdr3_aa: CAISDSPGIRQGAEKLFF
cdr3_nt: TGTGCCATCAGTGACTCCCCTGGGATCCGACAGGGGGCGGAGAAACTGTTTTTT

clone_size: many
d_call: TRBD2
j_call: TRBJ2-7
v_call: TRBV12-3/TRBV12-4
cdr3_aa: CASSLGSSGGDEQYF
cdr3_nt: TGTGCCAGCAGTTTAGGTTCTAGCGGGGGTGACGAGCAGTACTTC

clone_size: few
d_call: NA
j_call: TRBJ2-7
v_call: TRBV5-6
cdr3_aa: CASSLGYTYEQYF
cdr3_nt: TGTGCCAGCAGCTTGGGTTATACCTACGAGCAGTACTTC

clone_size: NA
d_call: TRBD1
j_call: TRBJ2-7
v_call: TRBV7-8
cdr3_aa: CASSLVGRTGDAYEQYF
cdr3_nt: TGTGCCAGCAGCTTAGTCGGCCGGACAGGGGACGCCTACGAGCAGTACTTC

clone_size: NA
d_call: NA
j_call: TRBJ1-1
v_call: TRBV7-2
cdr3_aa: CASSFTSTGAKLEAFF
cdr3_nt: TGTGCCAGCAGCTTCACCAGTACCGGGGCGAAACTTGAAGCTTTCTTT

clone_size: NA
d_call: NA
j_call: TRBJ2-4
v_call: TRBV7-9
cdr3_aa: CASSLLPREAKNIQYF
cdr3_nt: TGTGCCAGCAGCTTATTACCGCGGGAAGCCAAAAACATTCAGTACTTC

clone_size: NA
d_call: TRBD1
j_call: TRBJ2-7
v_call: TRBV7-2
cdr3_aa: CASTLRGSFYEQYF
cdr3_nt: TGTGCCAGCACCCTCAGGGGGAGTTTCTACGAGCAGTACTTC

clone_size: few
d_call: TRBD1
j_call: TRBJ2-7
v_call: TRBV20-1
cdr3_aa: CSASPGQVAREQYF
cdr3_nt: TGCAGTGCTTCTCCGGGACAGGTGGCGCGCGAGCAGTACTTC

clone_size: NA
d_call: NA
j_call: TRBJ2-7
v_call: TRBV18
cdr3_aa: CASSSGLEAEQYF
cdr3_nt: TGTGCCAGCTCGTCAGGTTTGGAGGCCGAGCAGTACTTC

clone_size: NA
d_call: TRBD1
j_call: TRBJ1-1
v_call: TRBV12-3/TRBV12-4
cdr3_aa: CASSLGLQGAGSEAFF
cdr3_nt: TGTGCCAGCAGTTTAGGCCTACAGGGGGCGGGTTCTGAAGCTTTCTTT

clone_size: NA
d_call: NA
j_call: TRBJ2-3
v_call: TRBV7-2
cdr3_aa: CASSLGVLGHTQYF
cdr3_nt: TGTGCCAGCAGCCTGGGAGTTCTTGGGCATACGCAGTATTTT

clone_size: few
d_call: TRBD1
j_call: TRBJ2-3
v_call: TRBV5-1
cdr3_aa: CASSLAGQVQYF
cdr3_nt: TGCGCCAGCAGCTTGGCGGGACAGGTCCAGTATTTT

clone_size: NA
d_call: NA
j_call: TRBJ1-1
v_call: TRBV6-5
cdr3_aa: CASSYFGNLPFF
cdr3_nt: TGTGCCAGCAGTTATTTCGGCAATTTGCCTTTCTTT

clone_size: NA
d_call: NA
j_call: TRBJ2-7
v_call: TRBV10-3
cdr3_aa: CAISEQGSEQYF
cdr3_nt: TGTGCCATCAGTGAGCAGGGATCCGAGCAGTACTTC

clone_size: NA
d_call: NA
j_call: TRBJ1-5
v_call: TRBV16
cdr3_aa: CASSQFLGQPQHF
cdr3_nt: TGTGCCAGCAGCCAATTCTTGGGCCAGCCCCAGCATTTT

clone_size: few
d_call: NA
j_call: TRBJ2-6
v_call: TRBV9
cdr3_aa: CASSDEPGANVLTF
cdr3_nt: TGTGCCAGCAGCGACGAGCCTGGGGCCAACGTCCTGACTTTC

clone_size: NA
d_call: TRBD2
j_call: TRBJ2-3
v_call: TRBV5-6
cdr3_aa: CASSSWTSGGLGKDTQYF
cdr3_nt: TGTGCCAGCAGCAGCTGGACTAGCGGGGGTCTAGGGAAAGATACGCAGTATTTT

clone_size: NA
d_call: NA
j_call: TRBJ2-1
v_call: TRBV20-1
cdr3_aa: CSASGLINNEQFF
cdr3_nt: TGCAGTGCTAGTGGGCTGATAAACAATGAGCAGTTCTTC

clone_size: few
d_call: TRBD2
j_call: TRBJ2-1
v_call: TRBV20-1
cdr3_aa: CSASGWTSGSGNEQFF
cdr3_nt: TGCAGTGCTAGCGGCTGGACTAGCGGGAGTGGAAATGAGCAGTTCTTC